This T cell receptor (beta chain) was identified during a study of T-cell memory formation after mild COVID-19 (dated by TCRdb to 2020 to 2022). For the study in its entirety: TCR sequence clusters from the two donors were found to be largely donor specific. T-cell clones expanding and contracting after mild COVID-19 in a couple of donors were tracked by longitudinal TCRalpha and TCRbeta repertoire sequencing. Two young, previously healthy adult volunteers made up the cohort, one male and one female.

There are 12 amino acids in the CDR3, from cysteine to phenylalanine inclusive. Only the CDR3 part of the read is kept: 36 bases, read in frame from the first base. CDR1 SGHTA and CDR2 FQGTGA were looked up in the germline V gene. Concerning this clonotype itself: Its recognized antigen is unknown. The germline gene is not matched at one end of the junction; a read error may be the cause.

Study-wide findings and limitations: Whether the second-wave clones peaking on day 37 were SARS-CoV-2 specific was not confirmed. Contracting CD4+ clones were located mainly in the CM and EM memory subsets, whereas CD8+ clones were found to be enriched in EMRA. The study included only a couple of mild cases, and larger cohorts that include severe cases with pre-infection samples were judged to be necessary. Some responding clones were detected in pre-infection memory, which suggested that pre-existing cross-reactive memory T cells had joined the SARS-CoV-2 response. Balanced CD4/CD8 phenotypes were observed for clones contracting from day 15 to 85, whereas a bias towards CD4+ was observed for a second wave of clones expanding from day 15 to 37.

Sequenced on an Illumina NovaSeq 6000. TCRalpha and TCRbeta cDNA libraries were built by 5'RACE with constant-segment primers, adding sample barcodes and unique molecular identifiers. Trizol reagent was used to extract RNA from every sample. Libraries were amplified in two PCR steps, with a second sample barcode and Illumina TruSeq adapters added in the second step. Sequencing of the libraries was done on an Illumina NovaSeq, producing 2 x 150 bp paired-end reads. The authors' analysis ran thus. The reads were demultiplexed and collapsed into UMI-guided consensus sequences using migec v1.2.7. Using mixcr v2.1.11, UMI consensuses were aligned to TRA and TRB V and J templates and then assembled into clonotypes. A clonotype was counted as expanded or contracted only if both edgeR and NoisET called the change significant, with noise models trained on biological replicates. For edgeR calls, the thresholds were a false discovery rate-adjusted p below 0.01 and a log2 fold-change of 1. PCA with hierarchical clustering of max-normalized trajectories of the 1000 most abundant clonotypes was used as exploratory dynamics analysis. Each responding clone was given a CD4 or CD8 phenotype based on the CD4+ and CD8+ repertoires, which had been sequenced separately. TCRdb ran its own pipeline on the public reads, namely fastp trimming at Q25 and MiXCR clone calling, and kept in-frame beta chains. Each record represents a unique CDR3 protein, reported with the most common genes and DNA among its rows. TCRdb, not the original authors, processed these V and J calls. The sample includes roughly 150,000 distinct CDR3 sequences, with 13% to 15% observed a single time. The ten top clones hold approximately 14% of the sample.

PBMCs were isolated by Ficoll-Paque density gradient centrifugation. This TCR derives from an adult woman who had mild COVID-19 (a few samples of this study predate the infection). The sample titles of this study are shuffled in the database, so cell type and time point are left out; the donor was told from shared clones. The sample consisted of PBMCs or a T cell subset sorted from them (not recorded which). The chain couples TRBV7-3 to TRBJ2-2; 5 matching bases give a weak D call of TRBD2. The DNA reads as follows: TGTGCCAGCAGTGGGAACACCGGGGAGCTGATTTTT. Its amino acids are CASSGNTGELIF.